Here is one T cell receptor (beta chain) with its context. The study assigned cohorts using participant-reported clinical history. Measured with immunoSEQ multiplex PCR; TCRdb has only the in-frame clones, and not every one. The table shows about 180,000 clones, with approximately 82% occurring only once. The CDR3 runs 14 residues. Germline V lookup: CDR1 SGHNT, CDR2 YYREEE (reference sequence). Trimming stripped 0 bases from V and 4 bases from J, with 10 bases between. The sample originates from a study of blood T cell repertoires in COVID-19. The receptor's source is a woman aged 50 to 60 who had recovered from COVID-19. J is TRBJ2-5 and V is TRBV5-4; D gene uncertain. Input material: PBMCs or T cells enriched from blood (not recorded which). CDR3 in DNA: TGTGCCAGCAGCTTGGCAGTAGCTAGAGAGACCCAGTACTTC. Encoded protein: CASSLAVARETQYF. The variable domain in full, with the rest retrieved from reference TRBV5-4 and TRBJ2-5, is ETGVTQSPTHLIKTRGQQVTLRCSSQSGHNTVSWYQQALGQGPQFIFQYYREEENGRGNFPPRFSGLQFPNYSSELNVNALELDDSALYLCASSLAVARETQYFGPGTRLLVL.